This T cell receptor (beta chain) came from a study of early T cells in non-severe SARS-CoV-2 infection (dated by TCRdb to the early 2020s). Regarding the study in general: TCR sequencing used bulk RNA from unsorted whole blood, so alpha and beta chains could not be paired.

A case-control design nested within a healthcare worker cohort in London, UK, was used, with weekly nasopharyngeal swab PCR tests and blood sampling performed. Healthcare workers were recruited during the week of the UK lockdown, between 23 and 31 March 2020, and followed weekly for up to about 15 weeks. Library preparation was by 5' RACE. Sequencing used a NextSeq 500. To correct for sequencing error and PCR bias, the TCR library protocol tagged individual cDNA molecules with unique molecular identifiers. TCR alpha and beta chains were both sequenced, and the abundances of alpha and beta sequences in each sample were closely correlated with each other. In the authors' own workflow: Decombinator V4 was used to perform V gene, J gene and CDR3 annotation of TCR sequences. TCRs were defined as expanded if a significant change between any two time points was detected under a Poisson model with p below 0.0001. TCR abundances were normalised to the total number of TCRs sequenced in each sample and reported as counts per million. VDJdb, accessed 1 November 2021, was searched for CMV, EBV and SARS-CoV-2 annotated TCRs, with TCRs annotated for multiple antigens excluded. TCRdb reprocessing: public reads trimmed at Q25 with fastp, clones called with MiXCR, in-frame beta chains kept. Each entry merges the rows of one CDR3 protein and shows their most common DNA and genes. TCRdb's processing, not the authors', yielded these V and J calls. For this sample there are about 83,000 distinct CDR3 sequences; roughly 12% appear just once. 6.5% of the sample is in the top ten clones.

This clonotype has a handful of counts. Its antigen specificity is not known. Base qualities were left out, and no much larger clone turns up one base away. Paper-wide results and their limitations: VDJdb matching was skewed toward anti-spike CD8 responses and likely underestimated virus-specific expansions by missing private and CD4 specificities.

The receptor comes from an adult who was a healthcare worker with PCR-confirmed SARS-CoV-2 infection or an uninfected control (not recorded which). The specimen was whole blood.

The nucleotide sequence is TGTGCCAGCAGCTTACTGTCTAGCGGGAAAGAGACCCAGTACTTC. Its protein product is CASSLLSSGKETQYF. The sequence links TRBV7-9 to TRBJ2-5; TRBD2 fits 9 bases in the junction. V is trimmed back by 2 bases and J by 3 bases, and the junction contains 4 bases that no gene match accounts for. Including cysteine and phenylalanine, the CDR3 has 15 amino acids. Only the CDR3 part of the read is kept: 45 bases, read in frame from the first base. For CDR1 and CDR2, the germline V gene (reference sequence) lists SEHNR and FQNEAQ.